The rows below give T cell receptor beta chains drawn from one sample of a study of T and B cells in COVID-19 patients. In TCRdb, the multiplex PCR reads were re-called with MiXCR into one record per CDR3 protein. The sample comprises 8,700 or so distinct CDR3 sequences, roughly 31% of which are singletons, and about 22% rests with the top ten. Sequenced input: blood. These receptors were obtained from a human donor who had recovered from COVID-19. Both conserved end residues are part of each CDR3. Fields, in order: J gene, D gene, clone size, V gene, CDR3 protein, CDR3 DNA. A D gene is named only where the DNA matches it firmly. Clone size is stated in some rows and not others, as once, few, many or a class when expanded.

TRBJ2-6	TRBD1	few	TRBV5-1	CASSPQGAYGANVLTF	TGCGCCAGCAGCCCTCAGGGGGCGTACGGGGCCAACGTCCTGACTTTC
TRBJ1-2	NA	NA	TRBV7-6	CASSLPSIRSYGYTF	TGTGCCAGCAGCTTACCGAGTATTCGGAGCTATGGCTACACCTTC
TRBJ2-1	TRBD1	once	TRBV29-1	CSVAAGTGGVGEQFF	TGCAGCGTTGCGGCCGGGACAGGGGGAGTTGGCGAGCAGTTCTTC
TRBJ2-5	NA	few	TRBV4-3	CASSQDGFQETQYF	TGCGCCAGCAGCCAAGATGGTTTCCAAGAGACCCAGTACTTC
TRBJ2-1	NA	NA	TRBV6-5	CATMKWGLYNEQFF	TGTGCCACGATGAAATGGGGACTTTACAATGAGCAGTTCTTC
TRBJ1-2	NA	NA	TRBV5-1	CASSLAEANYGYTF	TGCGCCAGCAGCTTGGCGGAAGCTAACTATGGCTACACCTTC
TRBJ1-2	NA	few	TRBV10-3	CAISDAEQGTYGYTF	TGTGCCATCAGTGATGCTGAACAAGGGACCTATGGCTACACCTTC
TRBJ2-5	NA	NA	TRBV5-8	CASSLGAKETLYF	TGTGCCAGCAGCTTGGGGGCCAAAGAGACCCTGTACTTC
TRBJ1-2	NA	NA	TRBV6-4	CASSGTENYGYTF	TGTGCCAGCAGTGGAACAGAGAACTATGGCTACACCTTC
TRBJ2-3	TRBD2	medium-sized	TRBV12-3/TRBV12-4	CASGPGGSTDTQYF	TGTGCCAGCGGACCGGGGGGGAGCACAGATACGCAGTATTTT
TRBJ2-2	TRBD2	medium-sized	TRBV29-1	CSVEDSGGAGELFF	TGCAGCGTTGAAGATTCCGGGGGGGCCGGGGAGCTGTTTTTT
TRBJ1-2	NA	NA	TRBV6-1	CASSELGLANYGYTF	TGTGCCAGCAGTGAATTAGGGTTGGCTAACTATGGCTACACCTTC
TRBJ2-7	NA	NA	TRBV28	CASSRLYEQYF	TGTGCCAGCAGCCGCTTATACGAGCAGTACTTC
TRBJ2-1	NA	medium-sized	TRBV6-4	CASSDSAYNEQFF	TGTGCCAGCAGTGACAGCGCGTACAATGAGCAGTTCTTC
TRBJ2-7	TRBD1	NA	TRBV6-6	CATRPPGTGGLSYEQYF	TGTGCCACTCGCCCCCCCGGGACAGGGGGCTTAAGCTACGAGCAGTACTTC
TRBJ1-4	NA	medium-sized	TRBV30	CAWKRGVGEKLFF	TGTGCCTGGAAAAGGGGGGTAGGTGAAAAACTGTTTTTT
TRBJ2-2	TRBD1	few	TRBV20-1	CSARNRGLEELFF	TGCAGTGCTAGGAACAGGGGGCTGGAGGAGCTGTTTTTT
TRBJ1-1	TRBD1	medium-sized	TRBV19	CASTPGQGHEAFF	TGTGCCAGTACCCCGGGACAGGGACATGAAGCTTTCTTT
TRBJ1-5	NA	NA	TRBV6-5	CASSSTDQPQHF	TGTGCCAGCAGTTCCACAGATCAGCCCCAGCATTTT
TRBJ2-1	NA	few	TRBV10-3	CAISDYTYNNNEQFF	TGTGCCATCAGCGATTACACATACAACAACAATGAGCAGTTCTTC
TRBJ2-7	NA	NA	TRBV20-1	CSAKDKPQQYF	TGCAGTGCAAAGGACAAGCCCCAGCAGTACTTC
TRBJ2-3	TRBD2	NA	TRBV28	CASRERGGPDTQYF	TGTGCCAGCAGGGAGCGGGGGGGCCCAGATACGCAGTATTTT
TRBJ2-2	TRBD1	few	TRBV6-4	CASSLRDRNTGELFF	TGTGCCAGCAGCCTCCGGGACAGAAACACCGGGGAGCTGTTTTTT
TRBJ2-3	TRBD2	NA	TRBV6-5	CASSTGGRTDTQYF	TGTGCCAGCAGTACGGGGGGGCGCACAGATACGCAGTATTTT
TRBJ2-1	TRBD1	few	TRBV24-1	CATSDPGTGGLNEQFF	TGTGCCACCAGTGACCCTGGGACAGGGGGCCTCAATGAGCAGTTCTTC
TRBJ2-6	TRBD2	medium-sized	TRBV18	CASSRFKASGDQSSGANVLTF	TGTGCCAGCTCACGTTTCAAGGCTAGCGGGGATCAGAGCTCTGGGGCCAACGTCCTGACTTTC
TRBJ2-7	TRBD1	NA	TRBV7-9	CASSLAGQGPYEQYF	TGTGCCAGCAGCTTAGCGGGACAGGGGCCCTACGAGCAGTACTTC
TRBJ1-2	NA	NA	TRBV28	CASSLFGLQAHGYTF	TGTGCCAGCAGTTTATTTGGTTTACAGGCTCATGGCTACACCTTC
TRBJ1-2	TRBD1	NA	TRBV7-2	CASSTPGTGHYGYTF	TGTGCCAGCAGCACCCCCGGGACAGGCCACTATGGCTACACCTTC
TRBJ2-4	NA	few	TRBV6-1	CASRDRDKNIQYF	TGTGCCAGCAGGGATCGCGACAAAAACATTCAGTACTTC
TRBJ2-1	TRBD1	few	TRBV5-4	CASSLNRDRAYNEQFF	TGTGCCAGCAGCTTGAACCGGGACAGGGCCTACAATGAGCAGTTCTTC
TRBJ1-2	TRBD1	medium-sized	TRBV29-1	CSVVGTGGLGYTF	TGCAGCGTTGTTGGCACAGGGGGTTTAGGCTACACCTTC
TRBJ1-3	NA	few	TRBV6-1	CASSERQLISGNTIYF	TGTGCCAGCAGTGAGAGACAGTTAATCTCTGGAAACACCATATATTTT
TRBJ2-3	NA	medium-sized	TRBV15	CATRGMVEDTQYF	TGTGCCACCAGGGGGATGGTGGAGGATACGCAGTATTTT
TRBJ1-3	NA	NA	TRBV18	CASSPLRESGNTIYF	TGTGCCAGCTCACCACTTAGAGAATCTGGAAACACCATATATTTT
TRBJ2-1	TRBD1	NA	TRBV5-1	CASSLTGDGYNEQFF	TGCGCCAGCAGCTTGACAGGGGATGGCTACAATGAGCAGTTCTTC
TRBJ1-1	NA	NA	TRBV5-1	CASSLNSGRNTEAFF	TGCGCCAGCAGCCTCAACTCTGGAAGGAACACTGAAGCTTTCTTT
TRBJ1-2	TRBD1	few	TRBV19	CASSIGGTGAAGYTF	TGTGCCAGTAGTATAGGTGGGACAGGGGCCGCTGGCTACACCTTC
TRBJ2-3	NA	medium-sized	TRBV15	CATSRPTGDTQYF	TGTGCCACCAGCAGACCCACAGGGGATACGCAGTATTTT
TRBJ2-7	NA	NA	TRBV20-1	CSAGTISYEQYF	TGCAGTGCTGGTACGATCTCCTACGAGCAGTACTTC
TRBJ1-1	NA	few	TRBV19	CASSIVHGRVNTEAFF	TGTGCCAGTAGTATAGTCCACGGCAGGGTGAACACTGAAGCTTTCTTT
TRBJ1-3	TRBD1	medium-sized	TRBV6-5	CASSYWTGSGNTIYF	TGTGCCAGCAGTTACTGGACAGGTTCTGGAAACACCATATATTTT
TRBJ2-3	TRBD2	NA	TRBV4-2	CASSQGEGPSTDTQYF	TGCGCCAGCAGCCAAGGGGAGGGGCCGAGCACAGATACGCAGTATTTT
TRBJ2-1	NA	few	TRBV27	CASSSTTGWSGNEQFF	TGTGCCAGCAGTTCCACCACAGGGTGGAGTGGGAATGAGCAGTTCTTC
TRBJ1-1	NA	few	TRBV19	CASSRGKNTEAFF	TGTGCCAGTAGTCGGGGGAAGAACACTGAAGCTTTCTTT